This T cell receptor beta chain was sequenced during a study of molecular identifiers for immune sequencing clone quantification. The wider study: Replicate experiments divided RNA from about 19,000 or 110,000 naive CD8 cells into five parts and sequenced four.

A CD8+CD4-CCR7+CD45RA+ gate was used to sort naive CD8 T cells. The authors built bulk TCR libraries by previously described methods with listed TCR primers. In TCRdb, the PCR reads were re-called with MiXCR into one record per CDR3 protein. This table holds about 510,000 distinct CDR3 sequences, under 30% found once. This CDR3 has 10 residues. V was clipped by 6 bases and J by 5 bases, with 7 bases between them. Looked up from germline, CDR1 is SQVTM and CDR2 is ANQGSEA. At least ten counts were recorded for this clonotype. Sequences were obtained from naive CD8+ T cells from blood, with Jurkat cell RNA spiked in. Subset noted: FACS-sorted CD8+CD4-CCR7+CD45RA+ naive T cells. The V gene is TRBV29-1, the J gene TRBJ2-5; D might be TRBD2 (5 bases). This TCR was sampled from a human donor in good health. Some libraries in this study had Jurkat cell RNA spiked in. DNA of the CDR3: TGCAGCGTGAGGGCGGAGACCCAGTACTTC. As protein: CSVRAETQYF.